This T cell receptor (beta chain) was captured in a study of T-cell memory formation after mild COVID-19. Using its own MiXCR run on the 5' RACE reads, TCRdb lists one record per CDR3 protein. This table holds roughly 560,000 distinct CDR3 sequences, about a fifth found once. CDR3 length: 17 amino acids. With 3 bases removed from V and 2 bases from J, the gap between germline ends came to 19 bases. Germline CDR1 and CDR2: SGDLS and YYNGEE. This sequence originates from an adult woman who had mild COVID-19 (a few samples of this study predate the infection). Cell type and time point are not known. The sequenced material came from PBMCs or a T cell subset sorted from them (not recorded which). V and J are TRBV9 and TRBJ2-3; a weak D match, TRBD1 (5 bases). The CDR3 region has the DNA TGTGCCAGCAGCGCTCGCAGGGCCCCGCTCCCCACAGATACGCAGTATTTT. It codes for CASSARRAPLPTDTQYF.